Below, 8 T cell receptor beta chains from the same sample are listed, as sequenced in a study of blood T cell repertoires in COVID-19. The assay was immunoSEQ multiplex PCR, and TCRdb's table has in-frame clones only and misses some. The sample has 120,000 to 150,000 clones; roughly 88% are singletons. Material: peripheral blood. The receptors shown here come from a human donor in a cohort sampled during active COVID-19.

This clone was detected once. This chain links TRBV7-2 with TRBJ2-3; a weak D match, TRBD1 (6 bases). The CDR3 totals 16 residues. In germline, CDR1 is SGHTA, CDR2 FQGNSA. Trimming stripped 2 bases from V and 0 bases from J, with 12 bases between. CDR3 in amino acids: CASSLWGTISTDTQYF. In DNA, the CDR3 is TGTGCCAGCAGCTTATGGGGGACAATTAGCACAGATACGCAGTATTTT.

This clone has only one observation. The gene calls are TRBV7-2 and TRBJ2-3; D remains ambiguous. CDR1 and CDR2 from the germline V gene are SGHTA and FQGNSA. Trimming shortened V by 2 bases and J by 3 bases, and 15 bases separated the two germline ends. The CDR3 runs to 16 residues. The CDR3 DNA reads as TGTGCCAGCAGCTTACAAGCGTTCCAAATGACAGATACGCAGTATTTT. This gives the protein CASSLQAFQMTDTQYF.

V and J are TRBV5-3 and TRBJ2-7; TRBD1 matches 11 bases. TRBV5-3 is an ORF, and what it does is uncertain. CDR3 length: 16 amino acids. J lost 5 bases, V lost 2 bases, and 9 bases had no gene match. The CDR3 DNA reads TGTGCCAGAAGCTTTCTACCGGGACAGGGGGGCGACGAGCAGTACTTC. Protein: CARSFLPGQGGDEQYF.

V is TRBV9 and J is TRBJ2-3, with 8 bases matching TRBD2. The CDR3 totals 15 residues. The V segment lost 0 bases and the J segment 1 base; nucleotides outside the gene matches: 1. Germline assignment: CDR1 SGDLS and CDR2 YYNGEE. The CDR3 nucleotides are TGTGCCAGCAGCGTAGTCGGGGGGGGCACAGATACGCAGTATTTT. Translated, it gives CASSVVGGGTDTQYF.

The chain combines TRBV7-2 with TRBJ2-1; 12 positions agree with TRBD2. The junction had 4 bases not matched to a gene; V was cut back by 2 bases and J by 8 bases. The CDR3 loop spans 15 amino acids. Germline CDR1 reads SGHTA; CDR2 reads FQGNSA. CDR3 nucleotide sequence: TGTGCCAGCAGCTTAAGGCTAGCGGGGGGGGATGAGCAGTTCTTC. This encodes CASSLRLAGGDEQFF.

The CDR3 nucleotides read TGTGCCAGCAGCTTAGCGACTAGCGCGTACCAAGAGACCCAGTACTTC. Translated: CASSLATSAYQETQYF. The chain couples TRBV7-9 to TRBJ2-5; 8 positions match TRBD2. V gave up 0 bases and J gave up 0 bases; unmatched junction bases: 3. The CDR3 totals 16 residues. From germline, CDR1 is SEHNR and CDR2 FQNEAQ (reference sequence).

The rearrangement joins TRBV5-6 to TRBJ2-5; TRBD1 agrees at 7 bases. Germline CDR1 and CDR2: SGHDT and YYEEEE. There are 15 residues in the CDR3. The ends lost 3 bases at V and 3 bases at J; junction bases unmatched: 8. Here the CDR3 reads CASSSLDREKETQYF. The CDR3 DNA follows: TGTGCCAGCAGCTCCCTTGACAGGGAAAAAGAGACCCAGTACTTC.

The chain recombines TRBV3-1 (or the pseudogene TRBV3-2) with TRBJ2-5; 11 bases match TRBD2. Germline V gene lookup returns CDR1 LGHDT and CDR2 YNNKEL (reference sequence). The CDR3 sequence is 16 residues long. After removal of 4 bases from V and 4 bases from J, the junction contained 8 bases not matched to a gene. CDR3 coding DNA: TGTGCCAGCAGCCCTCAGGGGCTAGCGGGGGGAGAGACCCAGTACTTC. Its protein product is CASSPQGLAGGETQYF.